The rows below give T cell receptor beta chains drawn from one sample of a study of metastatic and nonmetastatic thyroid tumors. TCRdb re-called the PCR reads with MiXCR. The top ten hold around 13% of the sample, which has over 70,000 clones, 18% seen once. The specimen was blood. The receptors originated from a female donor with papillary thyroid cancer or a benign thyroid nodule (not recorded which). Some clones in this sample may be carry-over from other donors' samples. CDR3s include the opening cysteine and the closing phenylalanine or tryptophan. D genes are given only for firm matches. Clone size, where shown, is once, few, many, or a class for clones that have expanded.

>TRBJ1-6|NA|many|TRBV7-7
TGTGCTAGCAGCCCCAGAGGACAGCGCTCCTATAATTCACCCCTCCACTTT
CASSPRGQRSYNSPLHF
>TRBJ2-7|TRBD1|NA|TRBV2
TGTGCCAGCAGCCCCCCCGGGACAGGGGGCTTCGAGCAGTACTTC
CASSPPGTGGFEQYF
>TRBJ2-7|TRBD2|many|TRBV11-1
TGTGCCAGCAGCTTCGGTAGCGGGAGTTACGAGCAGTACTTC
CASSFGSGSYEQYF
>TRBJ2-3|NA|many|TRBV19
TGTGCCAGTAGCCTAAAGTTGGGAGCGCAGTATTTT
CASSLKLGAQYF
>TRBJ2-3|NA|many|TRBV6-2/TRBV6-3
TGTGCCAGCAGTCACTCGACAGATACGCAGTATTTT
CASSHSTDTQYF
>TRBJ1-6|NA|many|TRBV7-2
TGTGCCAGCAGCTTAGGGCTAGGGGCAAATTCACCCCTCCACTTT
CASSLGLGANSPLHF
>TRBJ1-1|NA|many|TRBV3-1
TGTGCCAGCAGCCAAGAGAACAGGAACACTGAAGCTTTCTTT
CASSQENRNTEAFF
>TRBJ2-1|NA|many|TRBV10-1
TGCGCCAGCAGCCCCTCACTAGCACCCAATGAGCAGTTCTTC
CASSPSLAPNEQFF
>TRBJ2-1|NA|many|TRBV30
TGTGCCTGGAGTGTAGTCCGCAGCTCCTACAATGAGCAGTTCTTC
CAWSVVRSSYNEQFF
>TRBJ1-3|NA|many|TRBV19
TGTGCCAGTAGTCCTCAGGGGCAGGTATCTGGAAACACCATATATTTT
CASSPQGQVSGNTIYF
>TRBJ1-5|NA|many|TRBV2
TGTGCCAGCAGTGACCTGATAAATCAGCCCCAGCATTTT
CASSDLINQPQHF
>TRBJ2-1|TRBD2|many|TRBV19
TGTGCCAGCGGACTAGCGCATCACTCCTACAATGAGCAGTTCTTC
CASGLAHHSYNEQFF
>TRBJ2-7|NA|many|TRBV7-9
TGTGCCAGCAGTCTAGGGGGAGGGCTCGACGAGCAGTACTTC
CASSLGGGLDEQYF
>TRBJ1-1|NA|few|TRBV2
TGTGCCAGCAGTAATATGGGGGGGTCGACTGAAGCTTTCTTT
CASSNMGGSTEAFF
>TRBJ2-5|TRBD1|many|TRBV29-1
TGCAGCACGAACCGGGACAGGGGTGAGACCCAGTACTTC
CSTNRDRGETQYF
>TRBJ1-5|NA|NA|TRBV27
TGTGCCAGCAGTTTGGCCAATCAGCCCCCCCATTTT
CASSLANQPPHF
>TRBJ2-1|TRBD2|many|TRBV5-1
TGCGCCAGCAGCTCCGGGGGGGGGTGGCAGTTCTTC
CASSSGGGWQFF
>TRBJ1-5|NA|many|TRBV19
TGTGCCAGTAGCCCTTGGGGGGCAGGTGGCAATCAGCCCCAGCATTTT
CASSPWGAGGNQPQHF
>TRBJ2-5|TRBD1|NA|TRBV5-5
TGTGCCAGCAGCAAGGACAGGGGGCGGGAGACCCAGTACTTC
CASSKDRGRETQYF
>TRBJ2-7|TRBD1|many|TRBV3-1
TGTGCCAGCAGCCAACAGGGGGCAGGCGAGCAGTACTTC
CASSQQGAGEQYF
>TRBJ1-2|NA|many|TRBV30
TGTGCCTGGTACAGATTTAACTATGGCTACACCTTC
CAWYRFNYGYTF
>TRBJ2-1|TRBD2|many|TRBV5-1
TGCGCCAGCAGCCCCGGACTAGCGGGCACCCAGGACAATGAGCAGTTCTTC
CASSPGLAGTQDNEQFF
>TRBJ1-1|NA|NA|TRBV6-1
TGTGCCAGCAGTTCATCGGGGGGGTTTACTGAAGCTTTCTTT
CASSSSGGFTEAFF
>TRBJ1-2|NA|many|TRBV4-1
TGCGCCAGCAGCCAATTAGGGTTATATGGCTACACCTTC
CASSQLGLYGYTF
>TRBJ1-5|NA|NA|TRBV19
TGTGCCAGTAGTATGGGGGGGTCCCAGCATTTT
CASSMGGSQHF
>TRBJ1-2|NA|few|TRBV6-5
TGTGCCACGGGGAGGGATGGCTACACCTTC
CATGRDGYTF
>TRBJ1-1|NA|many|TRBV18
TGTGCCAGCTCACCACGGGCAGGGGCTGGTGACACTGAAGCTTTCTTT
CASSPRAGAGDTEAFF
>TRBJ2-1|TRBD2|NA|TRBV12-3/TRBV12-4
TGTGCCAGCAGTTTAGATAGTCATAGCGGGAGGAGGAAAAGCTCCTACAATGAGCAGTTCTTC
CASSLDSHSGRRKSSYNEQFF
>TRBJ1-2|NA|NA|TRBV18
TGTGCCAGCTCACCTAGACAGGAAGGGTATGGCTACACCTTC
CASSPRQEGYGYTF
>TRBJ1-5|TRBD1|many|TRBV29-1
TGCAGCACCGCAGGGGGGGAAGGACAGCCCCAGCATTTT
CSTAGGEGQPQHF
>TRBJ1-6|NA|NA|TRBV6-1
TGTGCCAGCAGCGTCGATCCGGCTAATTCACCCCTCCACTTT
CASSVDPANSPLHF